This entry lists 30 T cell receptor beta chains sequenced from one sample in a study of cytomegalovirus exposure and HLA in healthy donors. The PCR used 60 Vbeta and 13 Jbeta primers. Profiled with immunoSEQ multiplex PCR; TCRdb holds only in-frame clones, not every one. The table has about 160,000 clones, around 80% seen once. The sample taken for sequencing was PBMCs. Every receptor here comes from a woman in her 50s in good health and CMV-seropositive.

The chain recombines TRBV7-2 with TRBJ1-1, with 7 bases fitting TRBD1. Germline V gene lookup returns CDR1 SGHTA and CDR2 FQGNSA. This CDR3 spans 14 amino acids. With 7 bases clipped from V and 4 bases from J, the junction kept 9 bases outside the gene matches. The CDR3 coding sequence is TGTGCCAGCACCAAGGAAGGGGGCATCACTGAAGCTTTCTTT. It encodes CASTKEGGITEAFF.

This clone was counted once. The junction differs from germline at one of its ends, possibly a read error. This chain joins TRBV5-6 and TRBJ1-2, with D unresolved. CDR3 length: 14 residues. Germline V gene data show CDR1 as SGHDT and CDR2 as YYEEEE. The CDR3 sequence: CAGSPGRLNYGYTF. In nucleotides, the CDR3 is TGTGCCGGCAGCCCGGGTAGACTTAACTATGGCTACACCTTC.

The CDR3 here is CASSMTRGNQPQHF. The CDR3 DNA is TGTGCCAGTAGTATGACCAGGGGCAATCAGCCCCAGCATTTT. The rearrangement joins TRBV19 to TRBJ1-5; D perhaps matches TRBD1 (5 bases). Deletions cut 3 bases from V and 2 bases from J, with 8 bases between. Looked up from germline, CDR1 is LNHDA and CDR2 is SQIVND (reference sequence). This CDR3 spans 14 amino acids.

The table lists this clone with a few counts. The V call is TRBV13, the J call TRBJ1-5; TRBD1 matches 7 bases. V lost 5 bases and J lost 5; bases outside the gene matches: 9. This CDR3 comprises 15 residues. Germline V CDR1 and CDR2: PRHDT, FYEKMQ (reference sequence). The CDR3 DNA reads as TGTGCCAGCAGCCTAAACAGGGGAAGGGATCAGCCCCAGCATTTT. Translating gives CASSLNRGRDQPQHF. Based on the CDR3 plus reference TRBV13 and TRBJ1-5, the full variable domain is AAGVIQSPRHLIKEKRETATLKCYPIPRHDTVYWYQQGPGQDPQFLISFYEKMQSDKGSIPDRFSAQQFSDYHSELNMSSLELGDSALYFCASSLNRGRDQPQHFGDGTRLSIL.

The count of this clone is one. This chain links TRBV27 with TRBJ1-5, with a possible D match to TRBD1 (6 bases). Between the trimmed V and J ends, which lost 8 bases and 3 bases, there was a span of 14 bases. Germline V gene sequence: CDR1 MNHEY, CDR2 SMNVEV (reference sequence). CDR3 length: 14 amino acids. The CDR3 DNA reads as TGTGCCAGCGGGTTAGGGGACAACAATCAGCCCCAGCATTTT. This sequence encodes CASGLGDNNQPQHF.

V gene TRBV27 combines with J gene TRBJ1-2; D might be TRBD1 (5 bases). CDR3 length: 15 residues. V was pared by 5 bases and J by 4 bases, with 17 bases between. Germline V gene sequence: CDR1 MNHEY, CDR2 SMNVEV (reference sequence). The CDR3 protein is CASSDTGGGSYGYTF. DNA of the CDR3: TGTGCCAGCAGTGACACGGGGGGGGGAAGCTATGGCTACACCTTC.

V gene TRBV18 combines with J gene TRBJ2-2, with 13 bases identical to TRBD2. Per the germline V gene, CDR1 is KGHSH and CDR2 is LQKENI. V lost 3 bases and J lost 2; bases outside the gene matches: 6. The CDR3 covers 18 residues. For the CDR3, the DNA is TGTGCCAGCTCACCCCGACTAGCGGGAGGACCTAACACCGGGGAGCTGTTTTTT. It yields the protein CASSPRLAGGPNTGELFF.

A word on this clone: The junction differs from germline at one of its ends, possibly a read error. The CDR3 is CASSFNRGTQETQYF. The CDR3 DNA follows: TGTGCTAGCAGCTTCAACAGGGGCACCCAAGAGACCCAGTACTTC. The chain couples TRBV7-7 to TRBJ2-5; 7 nucleotides align to TRBD1. CDR1 is SSHAT and CDR2 is FNYEAQ in the germline V gene (reference sequence). This CDR3 is 15 amino acids long. The variable domain in full, with the rest retrieved from reference TRBV7-7 and TRBJ2-5, is GAGVSQSPRYKVTKRGQDVTLRCDPISSHATLYWYQQALGQGPEFLTYFNYEAQPDKSGLPSDRFSAERPEGSISTLTIQRTEQRDSAMYRCASSFNRGTQETQYFGPGTRLLVL.

This clone was seen only a few times. The chain carries TRBV4-2 and TRBJ2-6; maybe TRBD1 (6 bases). Germline V gives CDR1 LGHNA, CDR2 YNFKEQ. The ends were cut back, 0 bases at V and 2 bases at J, with 8 bases in the middle. This CDR3 comprises 16 residues. CDR3: CASSQDGTTGANVLTF. The CDR3 DNA reads as TGTGCCAGCAGCCAAGATGGGACAACTGGGGCCAACGTCCTGACTTTC.

The rearrangement links TRBV27 to TRBJ2-1, with D perhaps matching TRBD2 (6 bases). CDR1 and CDR2 from the germline V gene are MNHEY and SMNVEV (reference sequence). The CDR3 runs to 18 residues. Between the trimmed V and J ends, which lost 0 bases and 0 bases, there was a span of 15 bases. CDR3 region: CASSLSVHAGSSYNEQFF. DNA of the CDR3: TGTGCCAGCAGTTTATCTGTCCACGCCGGGAGCTCCTACAATGAGCAGTTCTTC.

The gene calls are TRBV7-9 and TRBJ2-5; 10 bases align to TRBD2. With V trimmed by 6 bases and J by 5 bases, 3 bases remained unmatched. This CDR3 spans 13 amino acids. In germline, CDR1 is SEHNR, CDR2 FQNEAQ (reference sequence). The CDR3 sequence: CASSPGLAETQYF. In nucleotides, the CDR3 is TGTGCCAGCAGTCCGGGACTAGCGGAGACCCAGTACTTC.

The rearrangement joins TRBV4-1 to TRBJ2-3, with TRBD2 identical over 12 bases. The germline CDR1 and CDR2 sequences are MGHRA and YSYEKL. This CDR3 has 17 amino acids. Germline trimming cut 2 bases from V and 9 bases from J; bases unmatched to any gene: 12. In nucleotides, the CDR3 is TGCGCCAGCAGCCAACTACTAGCGGGGGGTGTTAAGATGACGCAGTATTTT. This codes for CASSQLLAGGVKMTQYF.

The V and J genes are TRBV27 and TRBJ1-5, with D uncertain. CDR3 length: 12 residues. The V and J ends lost 6 bases and 3 bases respectively, with 6 bases between them. Germline loops: CDR1 MNHEY, CDR2 SMNVEV (reference sequence). The CDR3 DNA sequence: TGTGCCAGCAGCTCTACCAATCAGCCCCAGCATTTT. Translated, it gives CASSSTNQPQHF.

The rearrangement uses TRBV4-2 and TRBJ2-3; TRBD2 might be the D (6 bases). Germline V gene sequence: CDR1 LGHNA, CDR2 YNFKEQ. The CDR3 totals 15 residues. The ends were cut back, 5 bases at V and 2 bases at J, with 14 bases in the middle. The CDR3 loop reads CASSLLGGDTDTQYF. CDR3 nucleotides: TGTGCCAGCAGCTTGTTGGGGGGAGACACAGATACGCAGTATTTT.

V usage is TRBV9 and J usage is TRBJ1-2; 10 nucleotides match TRBD1. With 4 bases clipped from V and 5 bases from J, the junction kept 8 bases outside the gene matches. The CDR3 has 15 amino acids. The V gene's germline CDR1 is SGDLS and CDR2 YYNGEE. In nucleotides, the CDR3 is TGTGCCAGCAGCCCTGGGACAGGGGAGAGGTATGGCTACACCTTC. Encoded protein: CASSPGTGERYGYTF.

This clone was found a few times. The V call is TRBV28, the J call TRBJ1-2; D gene ambiguous. The CDR3 contains 14 residues. The ends were cut back, 6 bases at V and 3 bases at J, with 14 bases in the middle. CDR1 MDHEN and CDR2 SYDVKM come from the germline V gene. This chain's CDR3 is CASRLGSRDYGYTF. In DNA form, the CDR3 reads TGTGCCAGCAGGCTTGGGAGCCGAGACTATGGCTACACCTTC.

The V gene is TRBV2, the J gene TRBJ2-1; tentative D call: TRBD2 (5 bases). V gave up 4 bases and J gave up 4 bases, with 14 bases separating them. Germline CDR1 and CDR2: SNHLY and FYNNEI. The CDR3 contains 15 residues. The CDR3 spells CASSVEETTYNEQFF. CDR3 sequence (DNA): TGTGCCAGCAGTGTGGAGGAGACTACTTACAATGAGCAGTTCTTC.

The chain recombines TRBV18 with TRBJ2-7; D is possibly TRBD1 (6 bases). The CDR3 has 15 residues. The V and J ends lost 4 bases and 2 bases respectively, with 15 bases between them. CDR1 and CDR2 from the germline V gene are KGHSH and LQKENI. The CDR3 bases are TGTGCCAGCTCACTTAATGGGGGCCGAGCCTACGAGCAGTACTTC. Translated, it gives CASSLNGGRAYEQYF.

The chain is built from TRBV28 and TRBJ2-3; 9 bases map to TRBD2. The ends lost 10 bases at V and 1 base at J; junction bases unmatched: 9. Germline values: CDR1 MDHEN, CDR2 SYDVKM. This CDR3 spans 15 amino acids. This CDR3 reads CATGGREGRTDTQYF. CDR3 sequence (DNA): TGTGCCACAGGGGGGCGGGAGGGACGCACAGATACGCAGTATTTT.

The rearrangement joins TRBV4-3 to TRBJ2-1; 7 nucleotides match TRBD2. This CDR3 contains 15 residues. In germline, CDR1 is LGHNA, CDR2 YSLEER. The ends lost 0 bases at V and 4 bases at J; junction bases unmatched: 3. DNA of the CDR3: TGCGCCAGCAGCCAAGAACTAGCGTGGTACAATGAGCAGTTCTTC. Translated, it gives CASSQELAWYNEQFF.

The V and J genes are TRBV19 and TRBJ2-1; a weak D match, TRBD2 (6 bases). Germline values: CDR1 LNHDA, CDR2 SQIVND (reference sequence). This CDR3 is built from 14 residues. V was trimmed by 3 bases and J by 6 bases, leaving 12 bases between them. CDR3 coding DNA: TGTGCCAGTAGTATTAGCGGTTTGAGCAATGAGCAGTTCTTC. Translating it yields CASSISGLSNEQFF.

The chain is built from TRBV18 and TRBJ1-1; possible D gene TRBD1, 6 bases. Deletions cut 3 bases from V and 6 bases from J, with 17 bases between. This CDR3 is 15 amino acids long. Per germline, CDR1 KGHSH and CDR2 LQKENI. The CDR3 DNA reads TGTGCCAGCTCACCCCTAAACTTACAGGGAGCTGAAGCTTTCTTT. Encoded protein: CASSPLNLQGAEAFF.

This clone turned up a few times. The chain combines TRBV5-4 with TRBJ2-3; TRBD1 aligns across 7 bases. V lost 2 bases to trimming and J lost 4 bases; unmatched junction nucleotides: 7. The CDR3 is 15 residues long. Germline CDR1 and CDR2: SGHNT and YYREEE (reference sequence). CDR3 nucleotides: TGTGCCAGCAGCTTAGCCGGGCAGGGGGCAGATACGCAGTATTTT. Its translation: CASSLAGQGADTQYF.

About this clone: The junction departs from the called germline gene at one end, perhaps through a read error. Other DNA sequences of this sample code for an identical CDR3. J is TRBJ2-2 and V is TRBV7-7; D possibly corresponds to TRBD1 (6 bases). The CDR3 loop spans 14 amino acids. Looked up from germline, CDR1 is SSHAT and CDR2 is FNYEAQ (reference sequence). The CDR3 region is CASSPDSNTGELFF. The CDR3 nucleotides read TGTGCTAGCAGCCCGGACAGCAACACCGGGGAGCTGTTTTTT.

This chain links TRBV10-3 with TRBJ2-1, with D uncertain. Germline CDR1 reads ENHRY; CDR2 reads SYGVKD. The CDR3 is 14 amino acids. Trimming removed 7 bases from V and 1 base from J, with 11 bases in between. The CDR3 nucleotides are TGTGCCATCAAAACACCTTCGTCCTACAATGAGCAGTTCTTC. Translating gives CAIKTPSSYNEQFF.

The chain carries TRBV7-2 and TRBJ2-5, with no clear D. Trimming shortened V by 5 bases and J by 7 bases, and 8 bases separated the two germline ends. Germline V gene sequence: CDR1 SGHTA, CDR2 FQGNSA. This CDR3 spans 11 amino acids. CDR3 sequence: CASSPSGTQYF. The CDR3 DNA follows: TGTGCCAGCAGCCCCTCGGGGACCCAGTACTTC.

In nucleotides, the CDR3 is TGTGCCAGCAGCTTACTCCACAATGAGCAGTTCTTC. Translating gives CASSLLHNEQFF. This chain connects TRBV7-9 to TRBJ2-1; D is unresolved. CDR1 and CDR2 (germline): SEHNR, FQNEAQ (reference sequence). The CDR3 length is 12 residues. Deletions cut 2 bases from V and 5 bases from J, with 4 bases between. Full variable domain (rest looked up from reference TRBV7-9 and TRBJ2-1): DTGVSQNPRHKITKRGQNVTFRCDPISEHNRLYWYRQTLGQGPEFLTYFQNEAQLEKSRLLSDRFSAERPKGSFSTLEIQRTEQGDSAMYLCASSLLHNEQFFGPGTRLTVL.

The V and J genes are TRBV27 and TRBJ1-2; TRBD1 aligns across 9 bases. The CDR3 covers 16 residues. Germline loops: CDR1 MNHEY, CDR2 SMNVEV (reference sequence). V shed 0 bases and J 4 bases; nucleotides not matched to a gene: 6. DNA for the CDR3: TGTGCCAGCAGTTTATCGGGGACAGGGTTCTTCTATGGCTACACCTTC. It is translated as CASSLSGTGFFYGYTF.

The J gene is TRBJ1-1, the V gene TRBV27, with D unresolved. CDR3 size: 11 residues. Germline V CDR1 and CDR2: MNHEY, SMNVEV (reference sequence). V lost 6 bases, J lost 3 bases, and 5 bases lay in between. The DNA of the CDR3 is TGTGCCAGCAGATCGTACACTGAAGCTTTCTTT. This encodes CASRSYTEAFF.

This chain connects TRBV18 to TRBJ2-1; 9 nucleotides agree with TRBD2. This CDR3 comprises 17 residues. The trim removed 6 bases at V and 2 bases at J, leaving 11 bases unmatched. Germline loops: CDR1 KGHSH, CDR2 LQKENI. CDR3: CASSYSGSEFTYNEQFF. In nucleotides, the CDR3 is TGTGCCAGCTCCTATAGCGGGAGTGAGTTCACCTACAATGAGCAGTTCTTC.